This T cell receptor beta chain originates from a study of vaccination and CD4 T cells after COVID-19. The time point here: late sampling 161 to 241 days after vaccination in a few convalescent patients. Regarding treatment: roughly 10-day PBMC culture with coronavirus spike peptide pools or control peptides (ViraFEST assay). At the Johns Hopkins FTIC core, DNA taken from cultured CD4+ T cells was sequenced by way of the Oncomine TCR Beta short-read assay. TCRdb ran MiXCR on the PCR reads and lists one entry per CDR3 protein. This table has roughly 18,000 distinct CDR3 sequences, around 50% appearing once. Of note for this clonotype: Antigen: not known.

V was shortened by 4 bases and J by 3 bases, with 16 bases between the two germline ends. CDR1 is MNHEY and CDR2 is SVGAGI in the germline V gene. The CDR3 length is 15 residues. This receptor was identified in a human donor who had recovered from COVID-19. The V gene is TRBV6-5, the J gene TRBJ2-7; a possible D gene is TRBD2 (6 bases). Specimen: CD4+ T cells from blood, cultured in vitro, collected about 7 months after SARS-CoV-2 vaccination. The CDR3 reads CASSSHLGGVYEQYF. CDR3 in DNA: TGTGCCAGCAGTTCCCATCTAGGCGGGGTCTACGAGCAGTACTTC.